These 9 T cell receptor beta chains share one sample of origin, sequenced in a study of control samples from healthy donors and cancer patients. Produced via immunoSEQ multiplex PCR; TCRdb's table is partial and in-frame only. The data show some 200,000 clones, 90% to 95% seen once. The source material was blood. Receptors were obtained from a woman in her 30s in good health.

To note about this clone: Its ends do not fully match the called genes, so a read error is possible. The chain combines TRBV15 with TRBJ2-2; perhaps D is TRBD1 or TRBD2 (5 bases each). In germline, CDR1 is LNHNV, CDR2 YYDKDF (reference sequence). CDR3 length: 18 amino acids. CDR3 amino acids: CATSSKNRDPVEHRGAVF. The CDR3 region has the DNA TGTGCCACCAGCAGTAAGAACCGGGACCCAGTGGAACACCGGGGAGCTGTTTTT.

The gene calls are TRBV24-1 and TRBJ2-5, with D perhaps being TRBD1 or TRBD2 (6 bases each). Germline V gene data show CDR1 as KGHDR and CDR2 as SFDVKD. CDR3 length: 15 residues. Trimming pared 0 bases from V and 4 bases from J, leaving 11 bases between. The CDR3 here is CATSDLVGGRETQYF. DNA of the CDR3: TGTGCCACCAGTGATTTGGTAGGGGGGCGAGAGACCCAGTACTTC.

The CDR3 DNA reads TGCGCCAGCAGGGTGGGGAGATCCTACGAGCAGTACTTC. Protein sequence: CASRVGRSYEQYF. The V call is TRBV10-1, the J call TRBJ2-7; D perhaps matches TRBD2 (5 bases). V was pared by 6 bases and J by 1 base, with 10 bases between. CDR1 is WNHNN and CDR2 is SYGVQD in the germline V gene (reference sequence). The CDR3 sequence is 13 residues long.

The chain employs TRBV27 and TRBJ2-2, with TRBD2 matching over 8 bases. Germline trimming cut 0 bases from V and 4 bases from J; bases unmatched to any gene: 1. The CDR3 is 15 residues long. Germline loops: CDR1 MNHEY, CDR2 SMNVEV (reference sequence). This CDR3 is CASSLSLAGTGELFF. CDR3 sequence (DNA): TGTGCCAGCAGTTTATCCCTAGCGGGCACCGGGGAGCTGTTTTTT.

The chain employs TRBV27 and TRBJ1-2; 7 bases align to TRBD1. The CDR3 spans 13 residues. After removal of 5 bases from V and 6 bases from J, the junction contained 6 bases not matched to a gene. Germline V gives CDR1 MNHEY, CDR2 SMNVEV (reference sequence). CDR3 loop: CASSTRQGNGYTF. In DNA, the CDR3 is TGTGCCAGCAGTACCAGACAGGGTAATGGCTACACCTTC.

This clone was recorded once. Other nucleotide sequences in the sample specify the same CDR3. The chain links TRBV3-1 (or the pseudogene TRBV3-2) to TRBJ1-2; D uncertain. The V gene lost 3 bases and the J gene lost 1 base, with 3 bases spanning the gap. The CDR3 sequence is 12 residues long. Looked up from germline, CDR1 is LGHDT and CDR2 is YNNKEL (reference sequence). The CDR3 coding sequence is TGTGCCAGCAGCCAGGGTAACTATGGCTACACCTTC. The encoded protein is CASSQGNYGYTF.

The CDR3 protein is CASSPDGPYGYTF. CDR3 nucleotides: TGTGCCAGCAGCCCGGACGGCCCCTATGGCTACACCTTC. The V call is TRBV5-6, the J call TRBJ1-2; D is ambiguous. V dropped 4 bases and J dropped 4 bases, with 11 bases sitting between them. CDR1 is SGHDT, CDR2 YYEEEE, per germline. The CDR3 sequence is 13 residues long.

The chain joins TRBV5-8 to TRBJ1-5, with D possibly TRBD1 on 5 matching bases. Germline V CDR1 and CDR2: SGHTS, YDEGEE. The CDR3 runs 15 residues. V lost 2 bases to trimming and J lost 3 bases, with 12 bases between them. Written as DNA, the CDR3 is TGTGCCAGCAGCTTACCTAGGGGCGCCAATCAGCCCCAGCATTTT. Amino acids: CASSLPRGANQPQHF.

The chain uses TRBV19 and TRBJ1-2, with TRBD1 matching 7 bases. The CDR3 has 12 residues. Germline V gene data show CDR1 as LNHDA and CDR2 as SQIVND (reference sequence). With V trimmed by 7 bases and J by 4 bases, 3 bases remained unmatched. The CDR3 sequence: CASTQGGYGYTF. The CDR3 DNA sequence: TGTGCCAGTACCCAGGGGGGCTATGGCTACACCTTC.